This is a list of T cell receptor beta chains from one sample in a study of OX40 agonist ivuxolimab in advanced cancers. The method was immunoSEQ multiplex PCR; TCRdb's version includes in-frame clones alone and lacks a portion of them. In the table there are more than 95,000 clones, around 90% of which are singletons. The sample consisted of CD4+ or CD8+ T cells sorted from blood, taken in a trial of the OX40 agonist ivuxolimab. The receptors come from an adult with an advanced solid tumor such as melanoma, head and neck, liver or kidney cancer. Each CDR3 is given with its conserved first and last residue. For some rows the clone size is stated as once, few or many, or as a class when expanded; others skip it.

12	TRBJ1-4	NA	TRBV2	CASARFNEKLFF
13	TRBJ1-6	few	TRBV10-2	CASSVSTDSPLHF
13	TRBJ1-1	NA	TRBV28	CASNPGQGTEAFF
16	TRBJ2-2	NA	TRBV21-1	CASIAKGRRGTGELFF
15	TRBJ2-7	few	TRBV29-1	CSVLKLNRVVYEQYF
16	TRBJ1-1	NA	TRBV2	CASSEPGGGLKTEAFF
16	TRBJ2-2	NA	TRBV4-1	CASSQAGQGATGELFF
14	TRBJ2-5	NA	TRBV6-1	CASRSSGGLETQYF
14	TRBJ2-7	NA	TRBV30	CASSRGDRGYEQYF
12	TRBJ2-1	NA	TRBV14	CASSPDSYSPFF
16	TRBJ2-4	NA	TRBV2	CASSERGQGSKNIQYF
16	TRBJ2-5	NA	TRBV4-3	CASSQGGAAGEETQYF
14	TRBJ2-5	NA	TRBV7-6	CASSRQAPQETQYF